This T cell receptor (beta chain) appears in the sequencing data of a study of cytomegalovirus exposure and HLA in healthy donors. The PCR employed 60 Vbeta primers together with 13 Jbeta primers. Produced via immunoSEQ multiplex PCR; TCRdb's table is partial and in-frame only. The data hold 140,000 to 150,000 clones, with 75% observed a single time. Germline values: CDR1 SGDLS, CDR2 YYNGEE. Deletions cut 3 bases from V and 12 bases from J, with 22 bases between. The CDR3 sequence is 15 residues long. Source material: PBMCs. This TCR was recovered from a man aged 30-40 years in good health and CMV-seronegative. The chain uses TRBV9 and TRBJ2-1, with D maybe TRBD2 (6 bases). The CDR3 DNA sequence: TGTGCCAGCAGCGCGTCCGGGAGCCCCAATGAGAGGCAGTTCTTC. This encodes CASSASGSPNERQFF.